This is a list of T cell receptor beta chains from one sample in a study of T cells in Graves' hyperthyroidism and ophthalmopathy. TCRdb ran MiXCR on the multiplex PCR reads and lists one entry per CDR3 protein. The table shows fewer than 400,000 distinct CDR3 sequences, with more than 12% occurring only once. The sequenced sample was blood. These receptors all come from a man in his forties or fifties with Graves' ophthalmopathy. CDR3s include the opening cysteine and the closing phenylalanine or tryptophan. Each record gives: V gene, D gene, J gene, clone size, CDR3 DNA, CDR3 protein. The D gene is left open where the match is weak. Rows give clone size only sometimes, using once, few, many, or a class for an expanded clone.

>TRBV6-2/TRBV6-3|TRBD1|TRBJ1-1|many
TGTGCCAGCAGTGGTCCGGGACAGGGGAACACTGAAGCTTTCTTT
CASSGPGQGNTEAFF
>TRBV12-3/TRBV12-4|TRBD1|TRBJ1-2|NA
TGTGCCAGCAGTCCAACAGGGGGAAGCTATGGCTACACCTTC
CASSPTGGSYGYTF
>TRBV6-1|NA|TRBJ1-1|NA
TGTGCCAGCAGTGCACAAAAGGTGACTACTGAAGCTTTCTTT
CASSAQKVTTEAFF
>TRBV5-1|TRBD2|TRBJ2-1|NA
TGCGCCAGCAGCTTCCAGCGGGATTTTTACAATGAGCAGTTCTTC
CASSFQRDFYNEQFF
>TRBV28|NA|TRBJ2-3|few
TGTGCCAGCAGTTTCCGAGGGATTGAAAAGTATTTT
CASSFRGIEKYF
>TRBV19|TRBD2|TRBJ2-1|NA
TGTGCCAGTAGCCCCGAACTAGCGCGGAAGGGTGAGCAGTTCTTC
CASSPELARKGEQFF
>TRBV3-1|TRBD2|TRBJ2-1|many
TGTGCCAGCAGCCAAGATGGGACTAGCGGGAATGAGCAGTTCTTC
CASSQDGTSGNEQFF
>TRBV29-1|NA|TRBJ2-6|NA
TGCAGCGTTGAAGATTTAGTTGTTCGGGGCGCTGGGGCCAACGTCCTGACTTTC
CSVEDLVVRGAGANVLTF
>TRBV2|NA|TRBJ2-5|many
TGTGCCAGCAGTGAAAGGCAGGGTAGCGAGACCCAGTACTTC
CASSERQGSETQYF
>TRBV5-1|NA|TRBJ2-5|NA
TGCGCCAGCAGCTGGGGGTCGGACAGCCAAGAGACCCAGTACTTC
CASSWGSDSQETQYF
>TRBV6-1|NA|TRBJ2-7|NA
TGTGCCAGCAGGGAGCATATGGACTTCGAGCAGTACTTC
CASREHMDFEQYF
>TRBV6-1|TRBD1|TRBJ2-1|few
TGTGCCAGCAGTGAAGCGCAAGGGACAGTTAGTGAGCAGTTCTTC
CASSEAQGTVSEQFF
>TRBV5-1|NA|TRBJ2-7|many
TGCGCCAGCAGCTTGGCGCAGGCCTACGAGCAGTACTTC
CASSLAQAYEQYF
>TRBV12-3/TRBV12-4|NA|TRBJ2-1|NA
TGTGCCAGCACCAGCGTGGGCCTAGGGGGTGGTGAGCAGTTCTTC
CASTSVGLGGGEQFF
>TRBV7-8|NA|TRBJ2-1|many
TGTGCCAGCAGCCCAGGACAAACCCGACAGTTCTTC
CASSPGQTRQFF
>TRBV7-9|NA|TRBJ1-1|few
TGTGCCAGCAGCCCGGTCGCGGGGGGGGAAGCTTTCTTT
CASSPVAGGEAFF
>TRBV3-1|TRBD1|TRBJ2-1|many
TGTGCCAGCAGCCAGGGGACAGGGCCCTACAATGAGCAGTTCTTC
CASSQGTGPYNEQFF
>TRBV12-3/TRBV12-4|NA|TRBJ2-2|few
TGTGCCAGCAGCATGGACGGTGACACCGGGGAGCTGTTTTTT
CASSMDGDTGELFF
>TRBV11-3|NA|TRBJ2-7|many
TGTGCCAGCAGCTTAGTGGACAGCCGCTCCTACGAGCAGTACTTC
CASSLVDSRSYEQYF
>TRBV5-1|TRBD1|TRBJ2-2|NA
TGCGCCAGCGCCCGAAGTCGGGGGACAGGGGAGGCCGGGGGGCTGTTTTTT
CASARSRGTGEAGGLFF
>TRBV27|TRBD1|TRBJ2-5|NA
TGTGCCAGCGGACACAGGGGTGAGACCCAGTACTTC
CASGHRGETQYF
>TRBV7-2|NA|TRBJ1-1|few
TGTGCCAGCAGCCTGCTTAAAGGGTCAGCGACTGAAGCTTTCTTT
CASSLLKGSATEAFF
>TRBV3-1|TRBD1|TRBJ2-7|many
TGTGCCAGCAGCCCTCGGCCAGGGGGCTACGAGCAGTACTTC
CASSPRPGGYEQYF